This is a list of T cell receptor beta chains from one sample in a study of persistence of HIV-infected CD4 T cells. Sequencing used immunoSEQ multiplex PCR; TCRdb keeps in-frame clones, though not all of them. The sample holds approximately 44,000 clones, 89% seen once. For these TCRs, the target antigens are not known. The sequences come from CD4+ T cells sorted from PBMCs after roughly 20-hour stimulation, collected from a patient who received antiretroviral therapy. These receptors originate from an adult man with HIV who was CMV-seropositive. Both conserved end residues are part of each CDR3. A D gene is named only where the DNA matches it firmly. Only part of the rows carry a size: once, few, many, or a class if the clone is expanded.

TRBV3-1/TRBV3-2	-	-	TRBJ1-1	TGTGCCAGCAGCCCCGTTCAGGGGAGTGAAGCTTTCTTT	CASSPVQGSEAFF
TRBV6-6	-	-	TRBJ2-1	TGTGCCAGCAGTACCTTGGAAGAGCAGTTCTTC	CASSTLEEQFF
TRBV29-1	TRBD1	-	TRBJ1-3	TGCAGCGTTAGAACAGGGGATGGCTCTGGAAACACCATATATTTT	CSVRTGDGSGNTIYF
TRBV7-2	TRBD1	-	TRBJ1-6	TGTGCCAGCAGCTTAGCCCCGGGACAGGGGAATATACCCCTCCACTTT	CASSLAPGQGNIPLHF
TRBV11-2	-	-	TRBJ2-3	TGTGCCAGCAGCTCATTACCGACAGGTTCAAGCACAGATACGCAGTATTTT	CASSSLPTGSSTDTQYF
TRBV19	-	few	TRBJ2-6	TGTGCCAGTAGTATGGGGGCGGGCAGGGGAGACTCTGGGGCCAACGTCCTGACTTTC	CASSMGAGRGDSGANVLTF
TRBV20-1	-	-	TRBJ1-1	TGCAGTGCTAGAAGGGCACCTGAAGCTTTCTTT	CSARRAPEAFF
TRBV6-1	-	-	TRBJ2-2	TGTGCCAGCGGGGGAGGGGGCTCCGGGGAGCTGTTTTTT	CASGGGGSGELFF
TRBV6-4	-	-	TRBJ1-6	TGTGCCAGCAGTGAACAAGGACAATATAATTCACCCCTCCACTTT	CASSEQGQYNSPLHF
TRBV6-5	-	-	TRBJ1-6	TGTGCCAGCAGCTACATGGGGGGCGGGCGAAATTCACCCCTCCACTTT	CASSYMGGGRNSPLHF
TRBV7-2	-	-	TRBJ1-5	TGTGCCAGCAGCTTAGCCCCCTGGGGCAATCAGCCCCAGCATTTT	CASSLAPWGNQPQHF
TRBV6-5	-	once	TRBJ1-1	TGTGCCAGCAGTTACCGGGGCCTTGAAGCTTTCTTT	CASSYRGLEAFF
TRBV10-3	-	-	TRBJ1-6	TGTGCCATCAGTGAGGCCTATAATTCACCCCTCCACTTT	CAISEAYNSPLHF
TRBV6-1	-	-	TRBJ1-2	TGTGCCAGCAGTGAACGAGCTGGCTACACCTTC	CASSERAGYTF
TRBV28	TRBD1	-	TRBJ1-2	TGTGCCAGCAGTTCCCCCGGGACAGGGGGGTATGGCTACACCTTC	CASSSPGTGGYGYTF
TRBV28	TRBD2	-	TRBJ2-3	TGTGCCAGCGGGACTAGCGGGGCCCCGACAGATACGCAGTATTTT	CASGTSGAPTDTQYF
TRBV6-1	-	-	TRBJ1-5	TGTGCCAGCAGTGACAGGGGAAGCAATCAGCCCCAGCATTTT	CASSDRGSNQPQHF
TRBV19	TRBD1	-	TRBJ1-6	TGTGCCAGTAGTCCGACAGGGATTAATTCACCCCTCCACTTT	CASSPTGINSPLHF
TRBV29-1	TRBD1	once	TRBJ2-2	TGCAGCGTTGGGGACAGATACACCGGGGAGCTGTTTTTT	CSVGDRYTGELFF
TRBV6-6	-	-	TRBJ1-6	TGTGCCAGCAGTTACTCCCCATCTTCACCCCTCCACTTT	CASSYSPSSPLHF
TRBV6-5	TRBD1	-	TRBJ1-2	TGTGCCAGCAGTTATAGTACAGGGGGAGGGTATGGCTACACCTTC	CASSYSTGGGYGYTF
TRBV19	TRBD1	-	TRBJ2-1	TGTGCCAGTAGTATGGGCCGGGACAGGGACAAGCAGTTCTTC	CASSMGRDRDKQFF
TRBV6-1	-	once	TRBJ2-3	TGTGCCAGCAGTGAAGAGGATAGGGCACCGCAGTATTTT	CASSEEDRAPQYF
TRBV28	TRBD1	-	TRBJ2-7	TGTGCCAGCAGAAAAGGGGGACAGACCTACGAGCAGTACTTC	CASRKGGQTYEQYF
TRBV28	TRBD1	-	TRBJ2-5	TGTGCCAGCAGCCTCGGGACAGGTTACCAAGAGACCCAGTACTTC	CASSLGTGYQETQYF
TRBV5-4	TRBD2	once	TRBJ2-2	TGTGCCAGCAGCGCTTACTCTGTAAGAGCGGGGGGGACCGGGGAGCTGTTTTTT	CASSAYSVRAGGTGELFF
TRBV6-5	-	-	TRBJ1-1	TGTGCCAGCAGGTTGACACAGCGAGGCACTGAAGCTTTCTTT	CASRLTQRGTEAFF
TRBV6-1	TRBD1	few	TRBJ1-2	TGTGCCAGCAGTGAAGCCGTGGGACAGGGATTCTATGGCTACACCTTC	CASSEAVGQGFYGYTF
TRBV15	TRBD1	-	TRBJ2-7	TGTGCCACCAGCAGGGGGGACAGGGGACCCTACGAGCAGTACTTC	CATSRGDRGPYEQYF
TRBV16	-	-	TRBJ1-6	TGTGCCAGCAGCCGGCAGGGAAATTCACCCCTCCACTTT	CASSRQGNSPLHF
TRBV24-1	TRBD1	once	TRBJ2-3	TGTGCCACCAGTGACCCCGCTGATGGGACAGGAACAGATACGCAGTATTTT	CATSDPADGTGTDTQYF
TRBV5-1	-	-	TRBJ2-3	TGCGCCAGCAGCTTGGCCCTGCAGGGGCTAAGGACAGATACGCAGTATTTT	CASSLALQGLRTDTQYF
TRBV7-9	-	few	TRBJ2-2	TGTGCCATCCGCAAGGGGGGGAGGAACACCGGGGAGCTGTTTTTT	CAIRKGGRNTGELFF
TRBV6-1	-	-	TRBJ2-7	TGTGCCAGCAGAGCCTCAGGGAACGAGCAGTACTTC	CASRASGNEQYF
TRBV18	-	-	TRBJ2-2	TGTGCCAGCTCACCACCAACCGGGGAGCTGTTTTTT	CASSPPTGELFF
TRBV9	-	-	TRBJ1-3	TGTGCCAGCAGCGGGGGGAGCTCTGGAAACACCATATATTTT	CASSGGSSGNTIYF
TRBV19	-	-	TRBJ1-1	TGTGCCAGTAGTATGGGGTTCAAGAGGGACACTGAAGCTTTCTTT	CASSMGFKRDTEAFF
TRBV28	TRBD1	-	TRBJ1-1	TGTGCCAGCGTACCGGGACAGGGGCGTCGAGCTTTCTTT	CASVPGQGRRAFF
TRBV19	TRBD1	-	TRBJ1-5	TGTGCCAGTAGTAGAATGGGACAGAGCAATCAGCCCCAGCATTTT	CASSRMGQSNQPQHF
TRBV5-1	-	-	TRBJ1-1	TGCGCCAGCAGCCTAGGGGCGAGTGACACTGAAGCTTTCTTT	CASSLGASDTEAFF
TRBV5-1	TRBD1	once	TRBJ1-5	TGCGCCAGCAGCAAGACAGGGAGCAATCAGCCCCAGCATTTT	CASSKTGSNQPQHF
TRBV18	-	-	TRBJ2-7	TGTGCCAGCTCCCAAGACAGATCCAAGACCTACGAGCAGTACTTC	CASSQDRSKTYEQYF
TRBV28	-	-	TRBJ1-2	TGTGCCAGCAGTAAGGGGATTTATGGCTACACCTTC	CASSKGIYGYTF
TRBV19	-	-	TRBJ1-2	TGTGCCAGTAGTTACGAGCCGGCCTATGGCTACACCTTC	CASSYEPAYGYTF
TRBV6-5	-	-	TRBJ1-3	TGTGCCAGCAGAGGGACTGGAAACACCATATATTTT	CASRGTGNTIYF
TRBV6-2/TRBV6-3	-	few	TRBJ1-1	TGTGCCAGCAGTCGTCCGGGACGGATGAACACTGAAGCTTTCTTT	CASSRPGRMNTEAFF
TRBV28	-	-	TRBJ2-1	TGTGCCAGCAGTTCGACACTACCGTCAGGAGGTGAGCAGTTCTTC	CASSSTLPSGGEQFF
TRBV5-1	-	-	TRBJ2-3	TGCGCCAGCAAAAAAGAGGGGGCAGATACGCAGTATTTT	CASKKEGADTQYF
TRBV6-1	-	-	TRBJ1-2	TGTGCCAGCAGTGAACAGGGAGGCTATGGCTACACCTTC	CASSEQGGYGYTF
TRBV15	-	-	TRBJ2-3	TGTGCCACCAGCAGAGACCAGGGTGTGGATACGCAGTATTTT	CATSRDQGVDTQYF
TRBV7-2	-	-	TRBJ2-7	TGTGCCAGCAGCTTAGGGGCGGTCGGGGAGCAGTACTTC	CASSLGAVGEQYF
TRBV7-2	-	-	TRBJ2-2	TGTGCCAGCAGCTTAAGGGCAGGGGCAAACACCGGGGAGCTGTTTTTT	CASSLRAGANTGELFF
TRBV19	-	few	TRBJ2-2	TGTGCCAGTACCCATCAGGAGGGCAGGGAGGCCACCGGGGAGCTGTTTTTT	CASTHQEGREATGELFF
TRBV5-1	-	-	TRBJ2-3	TGCGCCAGCAGTTCCAGGGGCGCAGATACGCAGTATTTT	CASSSRGADTQYF
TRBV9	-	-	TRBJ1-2	TGTGCCAGCAGCGTAGGGCCCAGGGAGGACGGCTACACCTTC	CASSVGPREDGYTF
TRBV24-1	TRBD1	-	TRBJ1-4	TGTGCCACCAGTGATTCTCAACCAACCTCGACAGGGAATCATGAAAAACTGTTTTTT	CATSDSQPTSTGNHEKLFF
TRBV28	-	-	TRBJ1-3	TGTGCCAGCAGTTTAAATGGAATCGGGGGTAGACTCTCTGGAAACACCATATATTTT	CASSLNGIGGRLSGNTIYF